The 5 T cell receptor beta chains listed next were all sequenced from one sample in a study of cytomegalovirus exposure and HLA in healthy donors. Primers: 60 Vbeta forward and 13 Jbeta reverse. Sequencing used immunoSEQ multiplex PCR; TCRdb keeps in-frame clones, though not all of them. Found here are about 120,000 clones, over 65% of them singletons; the top ten hold under 9%. Sequencing was carried out using PBMCs. Receptors originate from a woman aged 40 to 50 in good health and CMV-seropositive.

The chain employs TRBV19 and TRBJ1-6; the match to TRBD1 covers 7 bases. Germline CDR1 is LNHDA and CDR2 is SQIVND (reference sequence). The V gene end was trimmed by 5 bases and the J gene end by 1 base; junction bases not matched to a gene: 11. The CDR3 totals 18 residues. The CDR3 region is CASSHPTGELSYNSPLHF. The CDR3 nucleotides are TGTGCCAGTAGTCACCCTACAGGGGAACTATCCTATAATTCACCCCTCCACTTT.

This clone has a handful of counts. The chain couples TRBV2 to TRBJ2-2; 10 nucleotides agree with TRBD2. This CDR3 has 13 amino acids. Trimming at V came to 6 bases and at J to 9 bases, leaving 4 bases not matched to a gene. Germline loops: CDR1 SNHLY, CDR2 FYNNEI. CDR3 region: CASSRTSGRELFF. In DNA form, the CDR3 reads TGTGCCAGCAGCAGGACTAGCGGACGGGAGCTGTTTTTT.

This chain joins TRBV5-5 and TRBJ1-1, with no clear D. CDR1 SGHKS and CDR2 YYEKEE come from the germline V gene (reference sequence). The V and J ends lost 6 bases and 2 bases respectively, with 5 bases between them. This CDR3 contains 11 residues. The chain's CDR3 is CASIKNTEAFF. The DNA for the CDR3 is TGTGCCAGCATCAAAAACACTGAAGCTTTCTTT.

The chain joins TRBV28 to TRBJ2-1, with D maybe TRBD1 (5 bases). This CDR3 spans 15 amino acids. The V and J ends lost 2 bases and 5 bases respectively, with 13 bases between them. Per germline, CDR1 MDHEN and CDR2 SYDVKM. For the CDR3, the DNA is TGTGCCAGCAGTTTAGTTGGGGTCAGGGACAATGAGCAGTTCTTC. The encoded protein is CASSLVGVRDNEQFF.

The genes are TRBV27 and TRBJ2-4; the D gene is possibly TRBD2 (6 bases). V shed 6 bases and J shed 4 bases, with 13 bases lying between them. The germline V gene encodes CDR1 MNHEY and CDR2 SMNVEV (reference sequence). The CDR3 runs 14 residues. CDR3 loop: CASSLTGLKNIQYF. Here the CDR3 DNA reads TGTGCCAGCAGCCTTACGGGACTTAAAAACATTCAGTACTTC.